This T cell receptor (beta chain) was sequenced in a study of T cell repertoires in cytomegalovirus infection. About the study: Both CMV infection and a matching HLA type were indicated by public TCR beta signatures.

Each CDR3 protein is one row after TCRdb ran MiXCR on the reads. This sample has hundreds of thousands of distinct CDR3 sequences, with approximately 40% found just once. Study-wide results and caveats: The ex vivo response showed dominance by HLA-C-restricted CMV-specific TCR beta clonotypes. Summed frequency of public TCR beta families distinguished CMV carriers with the relevant HLA.

This CDR3 has 14 amino acids. V lost 1 base, J lost 8 bases, and 14 bases lay in between. Per the germline V gene, CDR1 is MDHEN and CDR2 is SYDVKM. A few counts support this clonotype. The antigen is unknown. The chain uses TRBV28 and TRBJ1-1; a possible D gene is TRBD1 (5 bases). This TCR came from a human donor in good health (CMV status not recorded). Some clones in this sample may be carry-over from other donors' samples. The source material was PBMCs. The CDR3 region has the DNA TGTGCCAGCAGTTTATTGGGGGGAGGATTCGAAGCTTTCTTT. This encodes CASSLLGGGFEAFF.